This record concerns one T cell receptor (beta chain) sequence. As yet, its antigen is unknown. This entry is derived from a study of post-analysis software for immune sequencing data. Study results and limitations: When patients were compared with controls, about 5 TRBV segments were more frequent, TRBV5-6, TRBV5-1 and TRBV20-1 among them.

The CDR3 extends over 17 amino acids. CDR1 SNHLY and CDR2 FYNNEI come from the germline V gene. The ends were cut back, 6 bases at V and 0 bases at J, with 17 bases in the middle. Unique molecular identifiers were present in the TCR beta cDNA libraries. Out of roughly 0.85 to 11 million T cells, about 510,000 cDNA molecules were generated. TCRdb reanalysed the PCR reads using MiXCR and keeps one entry per CDR3 protein. The sample has about 540,000 distinct CDR3 sequences; under 40% are singletons. V gene TRBV2 combines with J gene TRBJ1-4; the D is unclear. What was sequenced was blood. The sequence came from a girl younger than 18 with multiple sclerosis. The CDR3 region is CASRGGVAVATNEKLFF. CDR3 DNA: TGTGCCAGCAGGGGTGGTGTGGCAGTTGCAACTAATGAAAAACTGTTTTTT.